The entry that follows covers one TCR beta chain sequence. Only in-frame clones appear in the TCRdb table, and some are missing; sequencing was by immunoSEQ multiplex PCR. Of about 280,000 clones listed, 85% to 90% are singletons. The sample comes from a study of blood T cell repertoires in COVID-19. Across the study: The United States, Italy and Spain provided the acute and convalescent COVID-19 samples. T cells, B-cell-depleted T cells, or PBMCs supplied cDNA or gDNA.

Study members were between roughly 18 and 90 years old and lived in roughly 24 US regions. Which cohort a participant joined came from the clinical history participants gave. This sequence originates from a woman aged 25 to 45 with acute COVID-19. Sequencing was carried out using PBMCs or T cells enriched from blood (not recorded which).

The CDR3 reads CASSLEGSSGRNTGELFF. CDR3 coding DNA: TGCGCCAGCAGCTTGGAGGGGTCTAGCGGGAGGAACACCGGGGAGCTGTTTTTT. The chain couples TRBV5-1 to TRBJ2-2; TRBD2 aligns across 10 bases. This CDR3 comprises 18 residues. The ends lost 0 bases at V and 1 base at J; junction bases unmatched: 6. Germline V gives CDR1 SGHRS, CDR2 YFSETQ. Combining the CDR3 with reference TRBV5-1 and TRBJ2-2 gives the whole variable domain KAGVTQTPRYLIKTRGQQVTLSCSPISGHRSVSWYQQTPGQGLQFLFEYFSETQRNKGNFPGRFSGRQFSNSRSEMNVSTLELGDSALYLCASSLEGSSGRNTGELFFGEGSRLTVL.